This is a list of T cell receptor beta chains from one sample in a study of T cells during gluten challenge in celiac disease. In TCRdb, the single-cell sequencing reads were re-called with MiXCR into one record per CDR3 protein. The profile shows around 250 distinct CDR3 sequences, over 10% of them singletons. The sample consisted of gluten-specific CD4+ T cells sorted from blood using tetramers, taken at baseline or on day 6, 14 or 28 of gluten challenge (not recorded which). These receptors originate from a female donor with celiac disease. CDR3s include the opening cysteine and the closing phenylalanine or tryptophan. The D gene is left open where the match is weak. Size is omitted from some rows. Given values are once, few, many or a class for expanded clones.

cdr3_length j_call clone_size v_call d_call cdr3_nt cdr3_aa
15 TRBJ1-2 many TRBV29-1 NA TGCAGCGTTGGCGGGCGGGCCGGTTATGACTATGGCTACACCTTC CSVGGRAGYDYGYTF
13 TRBJ2-7 many TRBV14 NA TGTGCCAGCAGCCAAGTGGCGGGTGGAGAGCAGTACTTC CASSQVAGGEQYF
15 TRBJ2-1 NA TRBV7-2 NA TGTGCCAGAAGCTTAAGGGCCCTCGACCAAGGCAAGCAGTTCTTC CARSLRALDQGKQFF
17 TRBJ1-2 medium-sized TRBV9 TRBD1 TGTGCCAGCAGCCCACATTTCTTCATGGACAGGGGGTATGGCTACACCTTC CASSPHFFMDRGYGYTF
14 TRBJ2-7 hyperexpanded TRBV19 TRBD1 TGTGCCAGTAGTGTCCGGACAGGGGGCGCGGTGCAGTACTTC CASSVRTGGAVQYF
12 TRBJ2-6 NA TRBV29-1 NA TGCAGCGTTGGGTCCGGGGCCAACGTCCTGACTTTC CSVGSGANVLTF
13 TRBJ1-1 large TRBV27 NA TGTGCCAGCAGTCCCCTACAGCGGACTGAAGCTTTCTTT CASSPLQRTEAFF
13 TRBJ1-5 hyperexpanded TRBV29-1 TRBD1 TGCAGCGTCGGGACAGGGTGGGATCAGCCCCAGCATTTT CSVGTGWDQPQHF
17 TRBJ2-1 medium-sized TRBV4-2 TRBD2 TGTGCCAGCAGCCAAGCTGGCTTGGGGGGGAATTACAATGAGCAGTTCTTC CASSQAGLGGNYNEQFF
14 TRBJ1-2 hyperexpanded TRBV30 NA TGTGCCTGGACCACCATGGACAGTTTATATGGCTACACCTTC CAWTTMDSLYGYTF
13 TRBJ1-2 large TRBV5-6 NA TGTGCCAGCAGCTTGAGGGAGGGGTATGGCTACACCTTC CASSLREGYGYTF
13 TRBJ1-1 medium-sized TRBV20-1 TRBD1 TGCAGTGCTAGACAGGGGGTAGACACTGAAGCTTTCTTT CSARQGVDTEAFF
15 TRBJ1-3 many TRBV10-1 NA TGCGCCAGCAGTGACCAGGGGCTCTCTGGAAACACCATATATTTT CASSDQGLSGNTIYF
14 TRBJ1-6 medium-sized TRBV30 NA TGTGCCTGGAGTGTTTTTGACAGTAATTCACCCCTCCACTTT CAWSVFDSNSPLHF
15 TRBJ2-3 hyperexpanded TRBV5-1 TRBD1 TGCGCCAGCAGCCTGGGACAGCCCTTCACAGATACGCAGTATTTT CASSLGQPFTDTQYF
16 TRBJ2-7 NA TRBV6-5 TRBD2 TGTGCCAGCAGTTACTCGAAGACGACTAGCGCCTACGAGCAGTACTTC CASSYSKTTSAYEQYF
14 TRBJ1-1 NA TRBV7-9 NA TGTGCCAGCAGCGGATGGGGAGGACCCACTGAAGCTTTCTTT CASSGWGGPTEAFF
14 TRBJ2-1 few TRBV30 TRBD2 TGTGCCTGGAGCGGGACTAGCGCCAGGGGTGAGCAGTTCTTC CAWSGTSARGEQFF
17 TRBJ2-2 many TRBV7-2 NA TGTGCCAGCAGCTCCCTTACCCTACTGATATCGACCGGGGAGCTGTTTTTT CASSSLTLLISTGELFF
14 TRBJ1-5 few TRBV7-8 NA TGTGCCAGCAGCTTTCCTTCAAGCAATCAGCCCCAGCATTTT CASSFPSSNQPQHF
14 TRBJ1-1 large TRBV16 NA TGTGCCAGCAGCCAATCGGGGGGAGAAACTGAAGCTTTCTTT CASSQSGGETEAFF
15 TRBJ2-1 many TRBV2 TRBD2 TGTGCCAGCGGTGGACTAGCGGGGATGTGGAATGAGCAGTTCTTC CASGGLAGMWNEQFF
12 TRBJ1-5 many TRBV29-1 NA TGCAGCGTGGGGGGACCGGATCAGCCCCAGCATTTT CSVGGPDQPQHF
14 TRBJ1-6 few TRBV7-9 TRBD1 TGTGCCAGCAGCTCAGGGGGACTAAATTCACCCCTCCACTTT CASSSGGLNSPLHF
14 TRBJ2-7 few TRBV20-1 TRBD2 TGCAGTGCTAGACCCCTCGCGGGGGCCTACGAGCAGTACTTC CSARPLAGAYEQYF
14 TRBJ1-1 medium-sized TRBV5-1 NA TGCGCCAGCAGCATAGGGGCCCGAGATACTGAAGCTTTCTTT CASSIGARDTEAFF
15 TRBJ2-7 medium-sized TRBV20-1 TRBD2 TGCAGTGCCATTAGAGCGGGAATGGATATCTACGAGCAGTACTTC CSAIRAGMDIYEQYF
16 TRBJ2-3 medium-sized TRBV7-6 TRBD2 TGTGCCAGCAGCGTCCTAGCGGGGGCCGGCGGAGATACGCAGTATTTT CASSVLAGAGGDTQYF
17 TRBJ2-3 hyperexpanded TRBV9 TRBD1 TGTGCCAGCAGCGTAGTTCAACAGGGGTCTACCACAGATACGCAGTATTTT CASSVVQQGSTTDTQYF
14 TRBJ1-2 many TRBV28 NA TGTGCCAGCAGTTTACTCCAGGGTAGACATGGCTACACCTTC CASSLLQGRHGYTF
13 TRBJ2-3 many TRBV5-1 NA TGCGCCAGCAGCTGGGTGGATACAGATACGCAGTATTTT CASSWVDTDTQYF
14 TRBJ1-1 many TRBV7-3 TRBD1 TGTGCCAGCAGCGTGACAGGGCTGGGCACTGAAGCTTTCTTT CASSVTGLGTEAFF
15 TRBJ1-5 NA TRBV19 TRBD1 TGTGCCAGTAGTATCGGGACAGGGATCAATCAGCCCCAGCATTTT CASSIGTGINQPQHF
14 TRBJ2-5 large TRBV7-6 NA TGTGCCAGCAGCTTAGGCGGCGACAGTGAGACCCAGTACTTC CASSLGGDSETQYF
12 TRBJ2-1 hyperexpanded TRBV7-8 NA TGTGCCAGCAGCTTCGTGGTGGGAGAAACGATCTTC CASSFVVGETIF
13 TRBJ2-5 medium-sized TRBV11-2 NA TGTGCCAGCAGCACGACAGCCCAAGAGACCCAGTACTTC CASSTTAQETQYF
13 TRBJ2-1 medium-sized TRBV5-6 NA TGTGCCAGCAGCCCCCTACAGGGACATGAGCAGTTCTTC CASSPLQGHEQFF
12 TRBJ1-1 medium-sized TRBV10-3 NA TGTGCCATTAGGGGAGGGGGAACTGAAGCTTTCTTT CAIRGGGTEAFF
15 TRBJ2-7 NA TRBV7-2 NA TGTGTCAGTCGCACTAGGGGGACGACCTCCTACGAGCAGTACTTC CVSRTRGTTSYEQYF
14 TRBJ2-7 large TRBV18 TRBD2 TGTGCCAGCTCACTCCTACTAGCGGACTACGAGCAGTACTTC CASSLLLADYEQYF
15 TRBJ2-3 large TRBV5-1 NA TGCGCCAGCAGCTTGTCCGGCCCAAACACAGATACGCAGTATTTT CASSLSGPNTDTQYF
15 TRBJ2-5 NA TRBV10-3 TRBD2 TGTGCCATCAGTCTAGCGGGGGGGCTGAGAGAGACCCAGTACTTC CAISLAGGLRETQYF
18 TRBJ1-4 medium-sized TRBV5-6 TRBD1 TGTGCCAGCAGCCCGGCGGGTCGCCAGGCAGGGGGTTATGAAAAACTGTTTTTT CASSPAGRQAGGYEKLFF
16 TRBJ2-2 large TRBV4-2 TRBD1 TGTGCCAGCAGCCTAACACCCCACCAGGGGGAAGGGGAGCTGTTTTTT CASSLTPHQGEGELFF
13 TRBJ2-2 hyperexpanded TRBV14 TRBD2 TGTGCCAGCAGCATGATAGCGGGAGGGAAGCTGTTTTTT CASSMIAGGKLFF
13 TRBJ1-1 large TRBV20-1 NA TGCAGTGCTTCTCTACAGGTGAACACTGAAGCTTTCTTT CSASLQVNTEAFF
14 TRBJ2-3 NA TRBV18 NA TGTGCCAGCTCACCAGGGCTGAGCACAGATACGCAGTATTTT CASSPGLSTDTQYF